Presented here are 21 T cell receptor beta chains from one specimen sequenced in a study of diagnostic markers for celiac disease. TCRdb reprocessed the reads, with one entry per CDR3 protein and no DNA. The specimen's table records approximately 260 distinct CDR3 sequences. The source material was either unsorted cells or a sorted T cell fraction (not recorded which). The origin of the receptors is a human donor. This table probably holds off-target reads from a library built for another chain.

This chain connects TRBV30 to TRBJ2-7; TCRdb's D call, TRBD2, is unchecked because there is no DNA. This CDR3 has 14 amino acids. Germline assignment: CDR1 GTSNPN and CDR2 SVGIG (reference sequence). CDR3 sequence: CAWKKGPSMGEQYF.

CDR3 sequence reads: CASSLTRQETQYF. The rearrangement joins TRBV12-3 or TRBV12-4 to TRBJ2-5. CDR3 size: 13 residues.

V usage is TRBV6-5 and J usage is TRBJ1-1. The CDR3 is made up of 13 amino acids. In germline, CDR1 is MNHEY, CDR2 SVGAGI. CDR3 sequence: CASSYVKNTEAFF.

Judged by frequency, this clonotype is medium-sized. The CDR3 region is CASSYSLQNTEAFF. The chain has TRBV6-2 or TRBV6-3 and TRBJ1-1. From germline, CDR1 is MNHEY and CDR2 SVGEGT. The CDR3 has 14 residues.

According to its frequency, this clonotype is large. J is TRBJ2-1 and V is TRBV28. CDR3 length: 11 residues. In germline, CDR1 is MDHEN, CDR2 SYDVKM. This CDR3 is CAGSYGGEQFF.

The chain has TRBV12-3 or TRBV12-4 and TRBJ1-1; the D gene TCRdb calls, TRBD1, cannot be checked with no DNA. The CDR3 is 13 amino acids. The CDR3 spells CATTKGVARGAFF.

This clonotype is deemed hyperexpanded by its frequency. The J gene is TRBJ1-4, the V gene TRBV5-8; TCRdb reports TRBD1, a call that lacks DNA to check it against. There are 16 residues in the CDR3. The germline CDR1 and CDR2 sequences are SGHTS and YDEGEE. The chain's CDR3 is CASIRRGSPGDEKLFF.

According to its frequency, this clonotype is medium-sized. This chain connects TRBV7-8 to TRBJ2-1. There are 16 residues in the CDR3. Per the germline V gene, CDR1 is SGHVS and CDR2 is FQNEAQ. The CDR3 loop is CASSLALSSSYNEQFF.

By frequency, this clonotype registers large. The V call is TRBV6-5, the J call TRBJ1-5; TCRdb reports TRBD1, a call that lacks DNA to check it against. CDR1 is MNHEY, CDR2 SVGAGI, per germline. There are 15 residues in the CDR3. The CDR3 region is CASSYVAGVGQPQHF.

This clonotype is labeled medium-sized (0.01 to 0.1%) based on frequency. J is TRBJ2-2 and V is TRBV7-2; lacking DNA, the TRBD2 call made by TCRdb goes unchecked. Germline V gives CDR1 SGHTA, CDR2 FQGNSA. The CDR3 loop spans 16 amino acids. The CDR3 region is CASSLTSGWNTGELFF.

By frequency, this clonotype is large. This sequence joins TRBV20-1 and TRBJ2-1; TCRdb's D gene call, TRBD2, goes unchecked for lack of DNA. The CDR3 runs 16 residues. The germline V gene has CDR1 DFQATT and CDR2 SNEGSKA (reference sequence). This chain's CDR3 is CSARDLVGANYNEQFF.

This clonotype ranks as large in terms of frequency. The chain employs TRBV6-5 and TRBJ2-1; TCRdb's assignment of TRBD1 cannot be checked, as there is no DNA. Germline V gene sequence: CDR1 MNHEY, CDR2 SVGAGI. The CDR3 is 16 amino acids. CDR3: CASSYSGQSTYNEQFF.

This clonotype is classed as medium-sized (0.01 to 0.1%) by frequency. The rearrangement uses TRBV12-3 or TRBV12-4 and TRBJ1-1. The CDR3 covers 14 residues. The CDR3 sequence: CASSLGSQNTEAFF.

This clonotype is hyperexpanded by frequency. CDR3 region: CAIRVQVMGYTEAFF. The rearrangement uses TRBV10-3 and TRBJ1-1. The V gene's germline CDR1 is ENHRY and CDR2 SYGVKD. The CDR3 runs 15 residues.

Considering frequency, this clonotype is medium-sized (0.01 to 0.1%). V is TRBV14 and J is TRBJ2-1; TCRdb's D call of TRBD1 is untestable without DNA. This CDR3 has 14 amino acids. The germline CDR1 and CDR2 sequences are SGHDN and FVKESK. CDR3 amino acids: CASSRGQTYNEQFF.

This clonotype is labeled large based on frequency. J is TRBJ2-1 and V is TRBV27; TCRdb's D gene call, TRBD2, goes unchecked for lack of DNA. CDR1 and CDR2 from the germline V gene are MNHEY and SMNVEV (reference sequence). The CDR3 consists of 14 residues. The CDR3 region is CASSMAGSYNEQFF.

Measured by frequency, this clonotype is large. This chain joins TRBV10-2 and TRBJ1-1; without DNA, the TCRdb call of TRBD1 cannot be checked. The CDR3 loop spans 14 amino acids. CDR1 is WSHSY, CDR2 SAAADI, per germline. CDR3 in amino acids: CASNIQGRNTEAFF.

This sequence joins TRBV10-3 and TRBJ2-7. Looked up from germline, CDR1 is ENHRY and CDR2 is SYGVKD. The CDR3 extends over 15 amino acids. This chain's CDR3 is CAISESRSQSYEQYF.

Judged by frequency, this clonotype is large (0.1 to 1%). The chain is built from TRBV12-3 or TRBV12-4 and TRBJ2-1. The CDR3 contains 14 residues. The CDR3 here is CASSLAAAYNEQFF.

The chain carries TRBV4-1 and TRBJ1-5; TCRdb calls TRBD1, which cannot be checked without DNA. CDR3 length: 16 residues. CDR1 is MGHRA, CDR2 YSYEKL, per germline. The CDR3 region is CASSQTDRGGDQPQHF.

This clonotype is identified as large from frequency. The J gene is TRBJ2-7, the V gene TRBV29-1; TCRdb indicates TRBD1, and absent DNA this call remains unverified. The CDR3 has 13 residues. Germline values: CDR1 SQVTM, CDR2 ANQGSEA. The CDR3 protein is CSVTTGGSYEQYF.